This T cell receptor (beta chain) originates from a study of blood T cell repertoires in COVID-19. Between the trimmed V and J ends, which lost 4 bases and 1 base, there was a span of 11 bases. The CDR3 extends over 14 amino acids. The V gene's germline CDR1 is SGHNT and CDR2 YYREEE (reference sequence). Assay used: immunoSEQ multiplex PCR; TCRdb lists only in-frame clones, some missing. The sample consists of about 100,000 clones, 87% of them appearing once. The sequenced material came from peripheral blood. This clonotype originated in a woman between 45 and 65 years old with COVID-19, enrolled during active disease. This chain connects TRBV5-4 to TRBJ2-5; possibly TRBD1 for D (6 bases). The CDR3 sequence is CASSVQGFQETQYF. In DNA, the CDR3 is TGTGCCAGCAGCGTACAGGGTTTCCAAGAGACCCAGTACTTC. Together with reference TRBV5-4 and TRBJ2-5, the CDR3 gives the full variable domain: ETGVTQSPTHLIKTRGQQVTLRCSSQSGHNTVSWYQQALGQGPQFIFQYYREEENGRGNFPPRFSGLQFPNYSSELNVNALELDDSALYLCASSVQGFQETQYFGPGTRLLVL.